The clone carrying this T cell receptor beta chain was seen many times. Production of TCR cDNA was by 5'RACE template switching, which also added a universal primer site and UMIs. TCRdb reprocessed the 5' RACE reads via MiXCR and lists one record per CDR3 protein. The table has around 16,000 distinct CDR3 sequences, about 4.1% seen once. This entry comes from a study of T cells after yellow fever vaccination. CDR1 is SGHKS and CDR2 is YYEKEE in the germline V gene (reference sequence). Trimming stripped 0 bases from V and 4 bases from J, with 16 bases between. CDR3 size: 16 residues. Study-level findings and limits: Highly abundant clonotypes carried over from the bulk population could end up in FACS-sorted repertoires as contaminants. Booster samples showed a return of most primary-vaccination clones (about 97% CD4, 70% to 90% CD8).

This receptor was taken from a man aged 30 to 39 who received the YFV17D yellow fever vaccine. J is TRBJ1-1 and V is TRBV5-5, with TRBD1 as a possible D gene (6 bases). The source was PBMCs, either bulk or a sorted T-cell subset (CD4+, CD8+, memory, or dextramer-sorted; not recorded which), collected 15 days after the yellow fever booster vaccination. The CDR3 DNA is TGTGCCAGCAGCTTGGGGCCAACAGGGCGCGGCACTGAAGCTTTCTTT. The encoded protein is CASSLGPTGRGTEAFF.